Listed below are T cell receptor beta chains from one sample, sequenced in a study of blood T cell repertoires in COVID-19. The protocol was immunoSEQ multiplex PCR, while the TCRdb copy is restricted to in-frame clones and leaves out a portion. The sample carries over 150,000 clones, approximately 85% recorded once. Sequenced material: peripheral blood. The receptors were gathered from a man between 60 and 70 years old with COVID-19, enrolled during active disease. Both conserved end residues are part of each CDR3. A D gene is named only where the DNA matches it firmly. Size values are once, few and many counts, or a class for expanded clones, and some rows have none.

clone size | D gene | J gene | V gene | CDR3 DNA | CDR3 protein
- | TRBD1 | TRBJ2-2 | TRBV7-9 | TGTGCCAGCAGCTTGCTTGGGACAGACACCGGGGAGCTGTTTTTT | CASSLLGTDTGELFF
once | TRBD1 | TRBJ1-4 | TRBV3-1/TRBV3-2 | TGTGCCAGCAGCCCAGGACAGGGGGCTTGGACTAATGAAAAACTGTTTTTT | CASSPGQGAWTNEKLFF
- | - | TRBJ1-6 | TRBV7-2 | TGTGCCAGCAGCTTAGCCGGGAGTAATTCACCCCTCCACTTT | CASSLAGSNSPLHF
- | TRBD1 | TRBJ1-5 | TRBV30 | TGTGCCTGGAGTGTACAGGGGGGAAATCAGCCCCAGCATTTT | CAWSVQGGNQPQHF
- | TRBD2 | TRBJ2-3 | TRBV7-2 | TGTGCCAGCAGACGGGGAGGGGCTAGCGGGAGTACAGATACGCAGTATTTT | CASRRGGASGSTDTQYF
- | TRBD2 | TRBJ2-2 | TRBV5-4 | TGTGCCAGCAGCTGGGGACTAGCGGGAGGCGGGGAGCTGTTTTTT | CASSWGLAGGGELFF
once | - | TRBJ1-2 | TRBV4-2 | TGTGCCAGCAGCCAAGGTCGAGCGGACCAGAACGGCTACACCTTC | CASSQGRADQNGYTF
few | - | TRBJ1-6 | TRBV7-9 | TGTGCCAGCAGCACCCCGGGAGCTGGTTCACCCCTCCACTTT | CASSTPGAGSPLHF
- | TRBD1 | TRBJ1-1 | TRBV6-5 | TGTGCCAGCAGTTCGACTCCCCAGGGGGTCACTGAAGCTTTCTTT | CASSSTPQGVTEAFF
- | - | TRBJ2-3 | TRBV30 | TGTGCCTGGCCCCCGGGTACGTCGACAGATACGCAGTATTTT | CAWPPGTSTDTQYF
- | - | TRBJ1-6 | TRBV19 | TGTGCCAGCGGACAGCAAACCGTTAACTATAATTCACCCCTCCACTTT | CASGQQTVNYNSPLHF
once | - | TRBJ1-3 | TRBV2 | TGTGCCAGCAGCACAACGGGAAACACCATATATTTT | CASSTTGNTIYF
- | TRBD1 | TRBJ1-1 | TRBV28 | TGTGCCAGCAGTCCCCCCGGAGGGGGCAACACTGAAGCTTTCTTT | CASSPPGGGNTEAFF
- | - | TRBJ1-2 | TRBV6-2/TRBV6-3 | TGTGCCAGCAGTTCTTACCCGAGGAGCAGCGGCTATGGCTACACCTTC | CASSSYPRSSGYGYTF
- | - | TRBJ1-5 | TRBV6-6 | TGTGCCAGCAGTTCGACAGTTAGCAATCAGCCCCAGCATTTT | CASSSTVSNQPQHF
- | TRBD2 | TRBJ2-7 | TRBV7-9 | TGTGCCAGCAGCAGGACTAGCGGATCCTACGAGCAGTACTTC | CASSRTSGSYEQYF
- | - | TRBJ1-2 | TRBV14 | TGTGCCAGCAGCCAAGATTACAACAGCCAAAACTACACCTTC | CASSQDYNSQNYTF
- | - | TRBJ1-6 | TRBV18 | TGTGCCAGCTCACCAGGGGCAGGGTCCTTATCACCCCTCCACTTT | CASSPGAGSLSPLHF
- | - | TRBJ2-5 | TRBV7-8 | TGTTATACCCGTGGGCCAGGGGAAGAGACCCAGTACTTC | CYTRGPGEETQYF
- | - | TRBJ2-2 | TRBV25-1 | TGTGCCAGCAGTGTAGACGGGGTTGGCGGGGAGCTGTTTTTT | CASSVDGVGGELFF
- | TRBD1 | TRBJ1-2 | TRBV29-1 | TGCAGCACGGGACAGGGGCACTATGGCTACACCTTC | CSTGQGHYGYTF
few | TRBD1 | TRBJ2-1 | TRBV27 | TGTGCCAGCAGTCCTACGGGACAGGTGTACAATGAGCAGTTCTTC | CASSPTGQVYNEQFF